This is a list of T cell receptor beta chains from one sample in a study of blood T cell repertoires in COVID-19. Generated by immunoSEQ multiplex PCR, the TCRdb table keeps only in-frame clones and is missing some. The sample has roughly 40,000 clones; around 83% are singletons. The source material was peripheral blood. The receptors here all came from a woman older than 75 with active or convalescent COVID-19. Each CDR3 is given with its conserved first and last residue. The D gene is left open where the match is weak. Only part of the rows carry a size: once, few, many, or a class if the clone is expanded.

j_call clone_size d_call v_call cdr3_aa cdr3_nt
TRBJ2-1 - TRBD2 TRBV18 CASSPVSGMGYNEQFF TGTGCCAGCTCACCGGTGAGCGGGATGGGGTACAATGAGCAGTTCTTC
TRBJ2-3 once - TRBV12-3/TRBV12-4 CASSLPGIDTQYF TGTGCCAGCAGTTTGCCCGGGATTGATACGCAGTATTTT
TRBJ2-7 - - TRBV7-3 CASSPDWGYEQYF TGTGCCAGCAGCCCGGACTGGGGCTACGAGCAGTACTTC
TRBJ2-7 - TRBD2 TRBV6-6 CASRPGTSGDSYEQYF TGTGCCAGCAGGCCTGGGACTAGCGGTGACTCCTACGAGCAGTACTTC
TRBJ2-7 - - TRBV4-2 CASSQESSEGPYEQYF TGTGCCAGCAGCCAAGAAAGTTCTGAGGGCCCCTACGAGCAGTACTTC
TRBJ2-1 - TRBD2 TRBV9 CASSVYGLAIQDEQFF TGTGCCAGCAGCGTGTATGGACTAGCTATTCAGGATGAGCAGTTCTTC
TRBJ1-2 - - TRBV28 CASRSGTYGYTF TGTGCCAGCAGATCCGGGACATATGGCTACACCTTC
TRBJ1-6 - - TRBV27 CASSLIGEPLHF TGTGCCAGCAGTCTAATCGGGGAACCCCTCCACTTT
TRBJ2-6 - TRBD2 TRBV7-3 CASSRPSGSGANVLTF TGTGCCAGCAGCCGCCCTAGCGGCTCTGGGGCCAACGTCCTGACTTTC
TRBJ2-7 many TRBD2 TRBV28 CASSYPGLAGKNSYEQYF TGTGCCAGCAGTTATCCGGGACTAGCGGGAAAAAACTCCTACGAGCAGTACTTC
TRBJ2-5 - TRBD1 TRBV7-9 CASRLSYRGEETQYF TGTGCCAGCAGATTATCTTACAGGGGAGAAGAGACCCAGTACTTC
TRBJ1-6 - - TRBV10-3 CATNTGNSSYNSPLHF TGTGCCACAAATACAGGGAACAGCTCCTATAATTCACCCCTCCACTTT
TRBJ2-5 - - TRBV12-3/TRBV12-4 CASATVGAETQYF TGTGCCAGCGCAACTGTCGGAGCAGAGACCCAGTACTTC
TRBJ1-1 once - TRBV9 CASSEGGPRGNTEAFF TGTGCCAGCAGCGAGGGGGGGCCCAGGGGGAACACTGAAGCTTTCTTT
TRBJ2-5 - - TRBV11-2 CASSLRGGETQYF TGTGCCAGCAGCTTACGTGGCGGAGAGACCCAGTACTTC